What follows describes a single TCR beta chain. This clone's antigen is unknown. Since no conserved phenylalanine or tryptophan closes the CDR3, a read error is the likely cause. No DNA is shown, since the ends of the CDR3 on it are uncertain; the CDR3 is the one TCRdb lists. This sample is part of a study of T cells in Graves' hyperthyroidism and ophthalmopathy (dated by TCRdb to about 2019). Study-level background: To identify TCR V-J signatures that set the groups apart, the researchers used a discovery cohort of 100 or so patients, made up of around 42 with Graves' ophthalmopathy and about 60 with stable Graves' hyperthyroidism. An independent validation cohort of around 19 hyperthyroidism patients and some 15 patients who later progressed to ophthalmopathy tested prospective prediction of ophthalmopathy. After blood sampling, hyperthyroidism patients were treated with methimazole at a starting dose of 30 mg daily, and ophthalmopathy patients were treated with high-dose intravenous methylprednisolone. The paper describes TCR Vbeta CDR3 sequencing of 120 to 150 peripheral blood samples, made up of some 40 ophthalmopathy patients, roughly 75 hyperthyroidism patients and approximately 17 progressor patients. For training and testing, the 100 or so patients in the discovery cohort were randomly divided in a 7:3 ratio. In addition, the study compared T-cell repertoires in thyroid tissue and in blood from roughly six Graves' hyperthyroidism patients. What the study reported, not specific to this receptor: In validation, the model predicted progression to ophthalmopathy with around 71% sensitivity and less than 80% specificity, a median of about 6 months before onset. A model built on a 13 V-J signature distinguished ophthalmopathy from stable hyperthyroidism, reaching 85% to 90% sensitivity and about 81% specificity in cross-validation and 80%/75% in testing. No statistical method was used to fix the sample size in advance, and group allocation was not hidden from the investigators. Most expanded thyroid clonotypes (frequency above 0.001) were also found in blood, which suggests that blood repertoires may mirror thyroid immune responses.

The TCR beta CDR3 regions were amplified from the RNA transcripts. For the first round of RT-PCR on the TCR CDR3, the HTBI primer set was used together with the Qiagen OneStep RT-PCR kit. A second multiplex PCR round built the libraries, followed by size selection and purification. Libraries were sequenced paired-end with 100 bp reads on an Illumina HiSeq2000. The original methods were these. SOAPnuke was used to process the raw data, removing reads that contained adapters or uncalled bases, had a mean Phred below 15, or lacked an exact match to the constant primer or identifier. High-quality paired reads were merged using COPE v1.2.5, and each unique nucleotide sequence was defined as a clonotype. MiTCR v1.1 was used to align clonotypes to the IMGT TRBV, TRBD and TRBJ reference segments. The analysis included only V-J combinations with a frequency above 0.0001, which together covered more than 99% of the repertoires. A TCS score was defined as the ratio of F50 (clonal expansion) to E x V (chaos), with BLOSUM62-based TCRdist applied between CDR3 peptides within each V-J. Welch's t-statistics and random forest reduced 514 V-J features to 10 to 15, which were used in a naive Bayes classifier (R e1071). TCRdb took the public reads, trimmed them with fastp at Q25, ran MiXCR for clone calling and kept in-frame beta chains. Rows matching on CDR3 protein sequence are summarized as one entry with the most common DNA and genes. The V and J calls follow TCRdb's processing rather than the paper's. For this sample there are 560,000 or so distinct CDR3 sequences; about 43% appear just once. The ten largest clonotypes hold approximately 8.2% of the sample.

For CDR1 and CDR2, the germline V gene lists MRHNA and SNTAGT. The CDR3 is 8 amino acids long, termini counted. A patient counted as having stable Graves' hyperthyroidism if no progression to ophthalmopathy occurred over 18 months of follow-up. The hyperthyroidism patients were between 18 and 65 years old and newly diagnosed, with a disease duration of less than 2 months. The study excluded patients with uncontrolled infections, other autoimmune diseases, pregnancy or lactation. Diagnoses were established on the basis of clinical symptoms, serum thyroxine and TRAb, thyroid ultrasound, and orbital computed tomography. Total RNA was extracted with Trizol reagent, and quality was checked on an Agilent 2100 Bioanalyzer.

The chain was built from TRBV6-4 and TRBJ2-5; TRBD1 is the table's D call and was not checked against the DNA. Input material: peripheral blood or thyroid tissue (not recorded which). This TCR was recovered from a woman under 30 with Graves' hyperthyroidism. Donor details come from another sample of the same person, matched by shared clones. The CDR3 region has the sequence CASSDTYR.